Each of the 14 T cell receptor beta chains below was sequenced from the same sample in a study of shared clonotypes between healthy human individuals. The assay was immunoSEQ multiplex PCR, and TCRdb's table has in-frame clones only and misses some. The sample lists some 1.5 million clones; roughly 97% were seen once. Sample: naive CD4+ T cells sorted from blood. Subset of the sample: CD45RA+ positively selected. The receptors derive from a man aged 25-40 years in good health.

The J gene is TRBJ2-3, the V gene TRBV7-3, with TRBD1 matching over 7 bases. CDR3 size: 13 residues. CDR1 and CDR2 from the germline V gene are SGHTA and FQGTGA. V gave up 2 bases and J gave up 8 bases; unmatched junction bases: 4. CDR3 nucleotide sequence: TGTGCCAGCAGCTTAGGGGCAGGGGGTACGCAGTATTTT. This gives the protein CASSLGAGGTQYF.

V and J are TRBV4-1 and TRBJ2-6, with 11 positions matching TRBD1. Germline V gives CDR1 MGHRA, CDR2 YSYEKL. V gave up 4 bases and J gave up 1 base; unmatched junction bases: 6. This CDR3 comprises 18 residues. DNA for the CDR3: TGCGCCAGCAGCCGCCGGGACAGGGGGGTATCTGGGGCCAACGTCCTGACTTTC. Its translation is CASSRRDRGVSGANVLTF.

V usage is TRBV19 and J usage is TRBJ2-7, with 7 positions matching TRBD2. The CDR3 sequence is 14 residues long. From germline, CDR1 is LNHDA and CDR2 SQIVND (reference sequence). V dropped 3 bases and J dropped 8; count of bases not matched to a gene: 10. The CDR3 here is CASSITSAWVQQYF. DNA of the CDR3: TGTGCCAGTAGTATCACTAGCGCGTGGGTCCAGCAGTACTTC.

This clone appeared a few times. For the CDR3, the DNA is TGTGCCAGCAGCACATGGTCGGGGAGCTACACCTTC. This encodes CASSTWSGSYTF. The genes are TRBV7-6 and TRBJ1-2; the D is unclear. This CDR3 comprises 12 residues. CDR1 and CDR2 (germline): SGHVS, FNYEAQ. Deletions cut 5 bases from V and 9 bases from J, with 13 bases between.

Points on this clone: The sample contains more than one DNA sequence encoding this CDR3. V gene TRBV27 combines with J gene TRBJ2-5; no clear D. The ends were cut back, 2 bases at V and 4 bases at J, with 5 bases in the middle. This CDR3 has 12 amino acids. From germline, CDR1 is MNHEY and CDR2 SMNVEV (reference sequence). The CDR3 sequence: CASSLVGETQYF. The CDR3 nucleotides read TGTGCCAGCAGTTTAGTAGGAGAGACCCAGTACTTC.

The rearrangement uses TRBV6-6 and TRBJ2-7, with D perhaps TRBD2 (5 bases). The CDR3 length is 12 residues. Trimming took off 0 bases at V and 7 bases at J, with 7 bases between the two ends. Germline V gene sequence: CDR1 MNHNY, CDR2 SVGAGI (reference sequence). The CDR3 DNA follows: TGTGCCAGCAGTTACTCGAGGGTAGAGCAGTACTTC. Amino acid sequence: CASSYSRVEQYF.

The V call is TRBV6-5, the J call TRBJ1-1, with D unresolved. V gave up 5 bases and J gave up 1 base, with 11 bases separating them. The CDR3 has 14 residues. Germline V gives CDR1 MNHEY, CDR2 SVGAGI. CDR3 nucleotide sequence: TGTGCCAGCAGTAAACGACACTCGAACACTGAAGCTTTCTTT. Protein product: CASSKRHSNTEAFF.

The chain joins TRBV6-4 to TRBJ2-3, with unresolved D. The CDR3 totals 15 residues. Trimming removed 2 bases from V and 3 bases from J, with 12 bases in between. Germline lookup yields CDR1 MRHNA and CDR2 SNTAGT. The chain's CDR3 is CASSDNYPQTDTQYF. In DNA, the CDR3 is TGTGCCAGCAGTGACAACTATCCTCAGACAGATACGCAGTATTTT.

This clone was detected once. The chain couples TRBV5-1 to TRBJ2-3; perhaps TRBD2 as D (5 bases). The CDR3 is 15 residues long. Trimming removed 5 bases at V and 0 bases at J, with 13 bases between. Germline loops: CDR1 SGHRS, CDR2 YFSETQ. The DNA for the CDR3 is TGCGCCAGCAGGGAGGCGGTGACTAGCACAGATACGCAGTATTTT. It yields the protein CASREAVTSTDTQYF.

The chain couples TRBV6-5 to TRBJ2-1; D gene ambiguous. The CDR3 is made up of 14 amino acids. The V gene's germline CDR1 is MNHEY and CDR2 SVGAGI. Between the trimmed V and J ends, which lost 0 bases and 5 bases, there was a span of 8 bases. CDR3 residues: CASSYSILNNEQFF. DNA for the CDR3: TGTGCCAGCAGTTACTCGATTCTTAACAATGAGCAGTTCTTC.

Here the CDR3 DNA reads TGTGCCAGCTCACCACCTCAACCGGGACAGGGGGATGAAAAACTGTTTTTT. This gives the protein CASSPPQPGQGDEKLFF. V usage is TRBV18 and J usage is TRBJ1-4; 11 nucleotides align to TRBD1. CDR3 length: 17 residues. CDR1 is KGHSH, CDR2 LQKENI, per germline. With V trimmed by 0 bases and J by 6 bases, 6 bases remained unmatched.

V gene TRBV5-4 combines with J gene TRBJ2-1; no clear D gene. The CDR3 runs to 13 residues. Germline CDR1 is SGHNT and CDR2 is YYREEE (reference sequence). The V gene lost 0 bases and the J gene lost 5 bases, with 6 bases spanning the gap. CDR3 sequence: CASSLDWNNEQFF. The CDR3 DNA reads TGTGCCAGCAGCTTGGATTGGAACAATGAGCAGTTCTTC.

The table lists this clone with a count of one. The gene calls are TRBV7-2 and TRBJ1-1, with D unclear. V was shortened by 2 bases and J by 0 bases, with 7 bases between the two germline ends. Germline V CDR1 and CDR2: SGHTA, FQGNSA. The length of the CDR3 is 14 residues. The CDR3 sequence is CASSLRQMNTEAFF. In nucleotides, the CDR3 is TGTGCCAGCAGCTTAAGGCAGATGAACACTGAAGCTTTCTTT. The variable domain in full, with the rest retrieved from reference TRBV7-2 and TRBJ1-1, is GAGVSQSPSNKVTEKGKDVELRCDPISGHTALYWYRQSLGQGLEFLIYFQGNSAPDKSGLPSDRFSAERTGGSVSTLTIQRTQQEDSAVYLCASSLRQMNTEAFFGQGTRLTVV.

The chain links TRBV28 to TRBJ2-7; 8 bases match TRBD2. From germline, CDR1 is MDHEN and CDR2 SYDVKM. The CDR3 length is 16 residues. J gave up 6 bases and V 6 bases, and 16 bases lay outside the gene matches. CDR3 residues: CASSPPGRDRGGEQYF. The CDR3 DNA sequence: TGTGCCAGCAGCCCCCCGGGGCGGGACCGGGGGGGCGAGCAGTACTTC.